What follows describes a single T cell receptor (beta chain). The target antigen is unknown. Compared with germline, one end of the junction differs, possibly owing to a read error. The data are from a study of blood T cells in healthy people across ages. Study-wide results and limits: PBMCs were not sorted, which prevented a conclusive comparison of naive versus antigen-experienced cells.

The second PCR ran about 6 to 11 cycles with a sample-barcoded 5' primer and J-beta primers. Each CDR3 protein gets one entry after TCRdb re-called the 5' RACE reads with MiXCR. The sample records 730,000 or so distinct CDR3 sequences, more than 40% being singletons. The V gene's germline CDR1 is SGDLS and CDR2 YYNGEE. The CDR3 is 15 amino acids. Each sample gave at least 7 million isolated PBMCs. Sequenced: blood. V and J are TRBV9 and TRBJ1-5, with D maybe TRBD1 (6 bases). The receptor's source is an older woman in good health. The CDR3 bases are TGCGCCAGCAGCGTAGAGCCAGGGGCCGGTCAGCCCCAGCATTTT. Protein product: CASSVEPGAGQPQHF.